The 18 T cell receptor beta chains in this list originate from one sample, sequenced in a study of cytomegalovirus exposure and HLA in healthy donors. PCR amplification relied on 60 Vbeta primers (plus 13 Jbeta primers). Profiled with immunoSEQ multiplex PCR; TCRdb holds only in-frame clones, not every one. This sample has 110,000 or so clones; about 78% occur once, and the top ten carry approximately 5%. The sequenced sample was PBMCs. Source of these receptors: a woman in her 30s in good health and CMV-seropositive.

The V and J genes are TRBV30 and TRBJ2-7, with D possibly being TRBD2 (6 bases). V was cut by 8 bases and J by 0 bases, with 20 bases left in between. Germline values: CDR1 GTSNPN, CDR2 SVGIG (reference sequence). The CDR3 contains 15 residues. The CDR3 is CAQRDLAHDSYEQYF. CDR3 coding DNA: TGTGCCCAACGAGATCTAGCGCACGACTCCTACGAGCAGTACTTC.

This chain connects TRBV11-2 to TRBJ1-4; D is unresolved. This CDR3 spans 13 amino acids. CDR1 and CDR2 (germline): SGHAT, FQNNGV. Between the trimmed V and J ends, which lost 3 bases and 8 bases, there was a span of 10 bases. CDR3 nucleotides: TGTGCCAGCAGCTTGGGCAGGAAGGAAAAACTGTTTTTT. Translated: CASSLGRKEKLFF.

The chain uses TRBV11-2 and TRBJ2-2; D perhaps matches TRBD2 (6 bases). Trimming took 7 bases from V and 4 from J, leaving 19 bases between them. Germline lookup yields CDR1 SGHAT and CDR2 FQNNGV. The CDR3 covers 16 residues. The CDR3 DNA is TGTGCCAGCATCACTTTGGGGCGGGGCAGCACCGGGGAGCTGTTTTTT. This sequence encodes CASITLGRGSTGELFF.

The CDR3 sequence: CASILQSLNTEAFF. The CDR3 region has the DNA TGTGCCAGCATCTTACAATCTCTGAACACTGAAGCTTTCTTT. This chain uses TRBV2 with TRBJ1-1; D ambiguous. CDR1 and CDR2 from the germline V gene are SNHLY and FYNNEI. Trimming shortened V by 7 bases and J by 0 bases, and 12 bases separated the two germline ends. The CDR3 contains 14 residues.

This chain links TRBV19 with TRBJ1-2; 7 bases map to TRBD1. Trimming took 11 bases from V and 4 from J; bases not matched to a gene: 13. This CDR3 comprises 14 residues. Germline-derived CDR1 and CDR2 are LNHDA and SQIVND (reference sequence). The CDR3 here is CASGGRGRGYGYTF. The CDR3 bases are TGTGCCTCGGGCGGGAGGGGGCGCGGCTATGGCTACACCTTC.

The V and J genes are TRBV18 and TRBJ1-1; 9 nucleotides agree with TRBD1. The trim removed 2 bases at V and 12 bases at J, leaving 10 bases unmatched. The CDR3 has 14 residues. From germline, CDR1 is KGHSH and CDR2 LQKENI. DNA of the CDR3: TGTGCCAGCTCACCAGGGGTAGAGGACAGGGGATCTTTCTTT. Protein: CASSPGVEDRGSFF.

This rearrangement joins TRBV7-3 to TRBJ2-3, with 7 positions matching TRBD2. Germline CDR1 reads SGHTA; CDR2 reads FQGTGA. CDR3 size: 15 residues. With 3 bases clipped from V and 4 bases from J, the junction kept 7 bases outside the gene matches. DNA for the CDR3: TGTGCCAGCAGCTTGGGCGCGGGGGAGTCAGATACGCAGTATTTT. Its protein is CASSLGAGESDTQYF.

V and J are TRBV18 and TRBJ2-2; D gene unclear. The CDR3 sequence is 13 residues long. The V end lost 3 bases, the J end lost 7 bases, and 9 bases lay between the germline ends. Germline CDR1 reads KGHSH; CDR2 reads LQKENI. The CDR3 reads CASSPPGGGELFF. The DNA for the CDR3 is TGTGCCAGCTCACCCCCGGGTGGCGGGGAGCTGTTTTTT.

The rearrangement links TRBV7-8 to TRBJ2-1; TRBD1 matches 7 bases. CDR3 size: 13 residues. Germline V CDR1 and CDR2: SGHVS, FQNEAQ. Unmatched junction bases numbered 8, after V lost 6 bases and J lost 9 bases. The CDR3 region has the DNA TGTGCCAGCAGACCGACAGGGCTAGGTGAGCAGTTCTTC. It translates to CASRPTGLGEQFF.

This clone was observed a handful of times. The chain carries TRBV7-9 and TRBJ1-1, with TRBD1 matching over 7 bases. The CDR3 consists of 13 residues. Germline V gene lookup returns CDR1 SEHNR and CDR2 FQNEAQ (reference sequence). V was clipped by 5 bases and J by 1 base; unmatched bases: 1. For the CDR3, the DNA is TGTGCCAGCAGCCGACAGGGGAACACTGAAGCTTTCTTT. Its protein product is CASSRQGNTEAFF.

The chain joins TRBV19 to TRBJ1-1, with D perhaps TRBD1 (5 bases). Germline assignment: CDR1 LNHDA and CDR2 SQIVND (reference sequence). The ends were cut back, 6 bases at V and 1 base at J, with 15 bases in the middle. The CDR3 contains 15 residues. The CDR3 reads CASRSVWGENTEAFF. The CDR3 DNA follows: TGTGCCAGTAGGTCCGTGTGGGGCGAGAACACTGAAGCTTTCTTT.

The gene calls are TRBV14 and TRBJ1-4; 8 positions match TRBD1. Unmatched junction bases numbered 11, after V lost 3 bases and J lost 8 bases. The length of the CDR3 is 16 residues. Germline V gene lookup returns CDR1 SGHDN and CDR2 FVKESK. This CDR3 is CASSHLIQGGSEKLFF. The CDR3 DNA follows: TGTGCCAGCAGCCACTTAATACAGGGGGGATCAGAAAAACTGTTTTTT.

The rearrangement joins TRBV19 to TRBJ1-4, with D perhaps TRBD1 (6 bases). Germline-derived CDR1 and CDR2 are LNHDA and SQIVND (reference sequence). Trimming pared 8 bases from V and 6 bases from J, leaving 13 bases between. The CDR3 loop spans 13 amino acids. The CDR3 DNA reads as TGTGCCAGTGCCGGACAGCTCTATGAAAAACTGTTTTTT. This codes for CASAGQLYEKLFF. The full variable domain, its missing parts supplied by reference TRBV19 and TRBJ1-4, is DGGITQSPKYLFRKEGQNVTLSCEQNLNHDAMYWYRQDPGQGLRLIYYSQIVNDFQKGDIAEGYSVSREKKESFPLTVTSAQKNPTAFYLCASAGQLYEKLFFGSGTQLSVL.

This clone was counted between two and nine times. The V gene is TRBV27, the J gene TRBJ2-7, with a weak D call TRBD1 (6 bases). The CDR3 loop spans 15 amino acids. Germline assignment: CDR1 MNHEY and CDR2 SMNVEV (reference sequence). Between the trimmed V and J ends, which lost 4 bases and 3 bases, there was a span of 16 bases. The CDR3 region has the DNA TGTGCCAGCAGTTCCTTACAGGGTACGTTCTACGAGCAGTACTTC. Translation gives CASSSLQGTFYEQYF.

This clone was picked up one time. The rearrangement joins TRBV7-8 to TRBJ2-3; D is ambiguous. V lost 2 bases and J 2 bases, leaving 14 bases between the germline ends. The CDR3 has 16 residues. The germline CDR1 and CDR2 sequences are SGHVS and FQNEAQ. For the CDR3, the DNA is TGTGCCAGCAGCTTAAATGTGAGCCCTACCACAGATACGCAGTATTTT. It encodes CASSLNVSPTTDTQYF.

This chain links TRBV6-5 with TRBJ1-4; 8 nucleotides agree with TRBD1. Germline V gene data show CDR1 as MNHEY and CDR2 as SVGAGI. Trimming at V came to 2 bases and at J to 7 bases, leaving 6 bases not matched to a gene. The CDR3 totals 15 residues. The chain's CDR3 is CASSYRGQGIEKLFF. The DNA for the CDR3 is TGTGCCAGCAGTTACCGTGGACAGGGTATTGAAAAACTGTTTTTT.

CDR3 in amino acids: CATSRDSQETQYF. CDR3 coding DNA: TGTGCCACCAGCAGAGATTCGCAGGAGACCCAGTACTTC. This chain joins TRBV15 and TRBJ2-5; D ambiguous. Trimming pared 0 bases from V and 5 bases from J, leaving 7 bases between. Germline-derived CDR1 and CDR2 are LNHNV and YYDKDF (reference sequence). The CDR3 sequence is 13 residues long. Looking up the rest from reference TRBV15 and TRBJ2-5 gives the full variable domain: DAMVIQNPRYQVTQFGKPVTLSCSQTLNHNVMYWYQQKSSQAPKLLFHYYDKDFNNEADTPDNFQSRRPNTSFCFLDIRSPGLGDTAMYLCATSRDSQETQYFGPGTRLLVL.

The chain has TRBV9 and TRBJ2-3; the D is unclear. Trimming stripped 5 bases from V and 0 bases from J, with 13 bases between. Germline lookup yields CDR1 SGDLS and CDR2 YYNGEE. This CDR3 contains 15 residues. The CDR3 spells CASRMWAGSTDTQYF. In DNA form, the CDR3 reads TGTGCCAGCAGGATGTGGGCAGGAAGCACAGATACGCAGTATTTT.